The present TCR beta chain was sequenced within a study of shared clonotypes between healthy human individuals. This clone occurred once. Replicate PCRs for sorted subsets used around 200 ng DNA; this equaled 30,000 to 35,000 T cell genomes. Repertoires were generated with immunoSEQ multiplex PCR, while TCRdb's copy carries only in-frame clones and drops some. This sample has about 580,000 clones; roughly 98% occur once, and the top ten carry more than 0.3%. Germline values: CDR1 SGHDN, CDR2 FVKESK. Between the trimmed V and J ends, which lost 6 bases and 5 bases, there was a span of 11 bases. The length of the CDR3 is 13 residues. As defined, naive CD8 cells were CD45RO-negative and positively selected for CCR7, with terminally differentiated effector memory CD45RA+ cells excluded.

Source material: naive CD8+ T cells sorted from blood. The chain joins TRBV14 to TRBJ1-5; a possible D gene is TRBD1 (6 bases). The origin of this receptor is a man younger than 40 in good health. CDR3 nucleotides: TGTGCCAGCAGGTGGGACACCTATCAGCCCCAGCATTTT. It specifies CASRWDTYQPQHF. Full variable domain (outside the CDR3, taken from reference TRBV14 and TRBJ1-5): EAGVTQFPSHSVIEKGQTVTLRCDPISGHDNLYWYRRVMGKEIKFLLHFVKESKQDESGMPNNRFLAERTGGTYSTLKVQPAELEDSGVYFCASRWDTYQPQHFGDGTRLSIL.